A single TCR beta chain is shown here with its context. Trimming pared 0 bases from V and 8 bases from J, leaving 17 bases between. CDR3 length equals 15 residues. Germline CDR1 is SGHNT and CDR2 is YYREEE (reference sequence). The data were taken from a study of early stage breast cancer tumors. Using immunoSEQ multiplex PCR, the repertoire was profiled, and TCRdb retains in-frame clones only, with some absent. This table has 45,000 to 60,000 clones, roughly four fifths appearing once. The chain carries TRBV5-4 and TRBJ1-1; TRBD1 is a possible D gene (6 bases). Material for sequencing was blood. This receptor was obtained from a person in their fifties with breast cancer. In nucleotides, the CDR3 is TGTGCCAGCAGCTTGGAATCTGGGGGGCCGACCGAAGCTTTCTTT. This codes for CASSLESGGPTEAFF.